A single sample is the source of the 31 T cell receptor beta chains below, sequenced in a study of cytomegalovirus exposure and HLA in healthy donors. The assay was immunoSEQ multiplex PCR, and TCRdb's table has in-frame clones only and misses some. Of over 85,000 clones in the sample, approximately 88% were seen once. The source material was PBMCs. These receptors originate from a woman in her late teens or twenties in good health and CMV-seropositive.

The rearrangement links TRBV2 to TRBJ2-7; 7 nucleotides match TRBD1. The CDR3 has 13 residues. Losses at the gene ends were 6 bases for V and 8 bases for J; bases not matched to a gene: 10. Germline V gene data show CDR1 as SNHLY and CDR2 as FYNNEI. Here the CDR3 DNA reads TGTGCCAGCAGCGTAAATTTACAGGGGAAGCAGTACTTC. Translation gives CASSVNLQGKQYF.

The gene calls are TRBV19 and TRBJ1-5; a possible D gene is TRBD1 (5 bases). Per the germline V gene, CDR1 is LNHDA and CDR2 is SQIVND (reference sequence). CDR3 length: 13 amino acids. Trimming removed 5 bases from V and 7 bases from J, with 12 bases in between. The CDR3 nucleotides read TGTGCCAGTAGTCTTGGGACTAAACAGCCCCAGCATTTT. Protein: CASSLGTKQPQHF.

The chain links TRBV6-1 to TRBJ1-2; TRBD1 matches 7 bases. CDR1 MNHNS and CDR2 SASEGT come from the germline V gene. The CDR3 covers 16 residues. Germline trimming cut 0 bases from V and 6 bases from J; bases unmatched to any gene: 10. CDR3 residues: CASSEALTGVFDGYTF. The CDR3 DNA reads TGTGCCAGCAGTGAAGCGCTTACAGGGGTATTCGATGGCTACACCTTC.

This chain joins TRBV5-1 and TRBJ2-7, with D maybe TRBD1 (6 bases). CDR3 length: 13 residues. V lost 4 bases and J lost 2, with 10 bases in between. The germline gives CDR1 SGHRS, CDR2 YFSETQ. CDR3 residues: CASSQAGAYEQYF. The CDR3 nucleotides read TGCGCCAGCAGCCAGGCAGGGGCCTACGAGCAGTACTTC.

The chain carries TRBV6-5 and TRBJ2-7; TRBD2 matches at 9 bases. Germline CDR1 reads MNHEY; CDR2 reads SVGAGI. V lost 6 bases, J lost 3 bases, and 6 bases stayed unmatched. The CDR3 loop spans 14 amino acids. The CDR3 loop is CASRPAGGHYEQYF. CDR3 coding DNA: TGTGCCAGCAGGCCAGCGGGGGGACACTACGAGCAGTACTTC.

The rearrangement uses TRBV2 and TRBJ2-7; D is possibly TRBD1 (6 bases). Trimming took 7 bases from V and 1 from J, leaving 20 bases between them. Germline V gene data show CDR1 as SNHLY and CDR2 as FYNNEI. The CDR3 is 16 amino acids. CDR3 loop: CASNQWGTPDSYEQYF. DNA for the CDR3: TGTGCCAGCAATCAATGGGGGACACCGGATTCCTACGAGCAGTACTTC. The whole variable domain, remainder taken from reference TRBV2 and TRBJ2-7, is EPEVTQTPSHQVTQMGQEVILRCVPISNHLYFYWYRQILGQKVEFLVSFYNNEISEKSEIFDDQFSVERPDGSNFTLKIRSTKLEDSAMYFCASNQWGTPDSYEQYFGPGTRLTVT.

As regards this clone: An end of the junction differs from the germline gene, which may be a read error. The CDR3 DNA reads as TGTGCCAGCACGAACGGATTCGGGACAGAGGAAGGGGGGCTGTTTTTT. This codes for CASTNGFGTEEGGLFF. The chain combines TRBV5-6 with TRBJ2-2, with 7 bases aligning to TRBD1. CDR1 and CDR2 from the germline V gene are SGHDT and YYEEEE. This CDR3 spans 16 amino acids.

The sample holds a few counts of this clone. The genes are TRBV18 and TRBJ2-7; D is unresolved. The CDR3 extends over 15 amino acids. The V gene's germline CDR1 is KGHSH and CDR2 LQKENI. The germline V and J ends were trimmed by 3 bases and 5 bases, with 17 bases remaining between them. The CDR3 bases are TGTGCCAGCTCACCCGTTTCCCCTACCGGTGACGAGCAGTACTTC. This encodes CASSPVSPTGDEQYF.

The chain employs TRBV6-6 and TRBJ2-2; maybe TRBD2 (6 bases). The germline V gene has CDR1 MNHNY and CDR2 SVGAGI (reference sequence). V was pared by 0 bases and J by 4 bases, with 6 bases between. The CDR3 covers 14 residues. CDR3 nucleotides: TGTGCCAGCAGTTACTCGCGGGGCACCGGGGAGCTGTTTTTT. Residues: CASSYSRGTGELFF.

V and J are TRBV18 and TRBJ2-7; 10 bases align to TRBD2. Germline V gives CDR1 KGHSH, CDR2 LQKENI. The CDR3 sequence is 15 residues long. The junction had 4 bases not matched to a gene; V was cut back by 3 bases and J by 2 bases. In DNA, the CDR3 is TGTGCCAGCTCACCTCTTAGCGGGGGGCCCTACGAGCAGTACTTC. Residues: CASSPLSGGPYEQYF.

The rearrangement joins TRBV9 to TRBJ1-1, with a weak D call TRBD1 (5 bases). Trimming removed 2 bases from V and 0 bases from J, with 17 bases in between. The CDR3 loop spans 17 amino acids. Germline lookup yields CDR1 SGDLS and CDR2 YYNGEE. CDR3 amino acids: CASSVGTGLGLNTEAFF. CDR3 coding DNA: TGTGCCAGCAGCGTTGGTACTGGCCTGGGGCTGAACACTGAAGCTTTCTTT.

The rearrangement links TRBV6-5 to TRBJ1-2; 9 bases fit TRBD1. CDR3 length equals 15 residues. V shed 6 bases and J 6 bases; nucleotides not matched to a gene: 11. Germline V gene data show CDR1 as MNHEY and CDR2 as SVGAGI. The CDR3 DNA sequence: TGTGCCAGCAGAGACACCGGGACAGGGACGGATGGCTACACCTTC. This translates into CASRDTGTGTDGYTF.

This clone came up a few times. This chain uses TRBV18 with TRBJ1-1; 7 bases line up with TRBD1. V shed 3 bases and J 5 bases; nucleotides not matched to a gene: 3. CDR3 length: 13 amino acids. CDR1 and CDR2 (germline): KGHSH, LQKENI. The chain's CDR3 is CASSPGTETEAFF. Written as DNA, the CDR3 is TGTGCCAGCTCACCTGGGACAGAGACTGAAGCTTTCTTT.

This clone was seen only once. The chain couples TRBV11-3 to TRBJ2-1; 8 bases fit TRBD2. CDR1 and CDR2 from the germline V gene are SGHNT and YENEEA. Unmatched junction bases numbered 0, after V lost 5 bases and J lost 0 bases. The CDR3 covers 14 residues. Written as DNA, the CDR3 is TGTGCCAGCAGCCGGGGGGGCTCCTACAATGAGCAGTTCTTC. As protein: CASSRGGSYNEQFF.

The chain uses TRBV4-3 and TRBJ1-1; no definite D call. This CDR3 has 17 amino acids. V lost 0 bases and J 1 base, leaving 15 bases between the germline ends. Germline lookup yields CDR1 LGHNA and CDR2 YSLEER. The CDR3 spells CASSQDWSVGKNTEAFF. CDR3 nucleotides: TGCGCCAGCAGCCAAGATTGGAGTGTCGGTAAGAACACTGAAGCTTTCTTT.

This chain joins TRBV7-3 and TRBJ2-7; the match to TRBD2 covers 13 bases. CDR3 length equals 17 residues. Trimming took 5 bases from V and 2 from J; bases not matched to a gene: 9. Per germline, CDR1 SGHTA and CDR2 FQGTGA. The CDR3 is CASSMTGTSGTPYEQYF. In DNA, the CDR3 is TGTGCCAGCAGCATGACCGGGACTAGCGGGACCCCCTACGAGCAGTACTTC.

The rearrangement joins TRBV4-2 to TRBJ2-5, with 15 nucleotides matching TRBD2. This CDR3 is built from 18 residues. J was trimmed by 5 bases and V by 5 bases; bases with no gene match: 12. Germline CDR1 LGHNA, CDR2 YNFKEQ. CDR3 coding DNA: TGTGCCAGCAGCGCCCGCCCGGGACTAGCGGGGGGTTGGGAGACCCAGTACTTC. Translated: CASSARPGLAGGWETQYF.

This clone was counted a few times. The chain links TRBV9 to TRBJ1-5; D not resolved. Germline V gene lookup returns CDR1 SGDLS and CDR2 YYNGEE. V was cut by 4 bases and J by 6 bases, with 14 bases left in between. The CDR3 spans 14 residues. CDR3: CASSIGGEGQPQHF. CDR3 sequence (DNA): TGTGCCAGCAGCATAGGCGGGGAAGGTCAGCCCCAGCATTTT.

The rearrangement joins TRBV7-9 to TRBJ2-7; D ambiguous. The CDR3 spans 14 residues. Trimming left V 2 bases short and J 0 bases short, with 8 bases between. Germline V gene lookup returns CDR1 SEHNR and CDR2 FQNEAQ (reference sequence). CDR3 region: CASSLNPVSYEQYF. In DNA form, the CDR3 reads TGTGCCAGCAGCTTAAATCCAGTCTCCTACGAGCAGTACTTC.

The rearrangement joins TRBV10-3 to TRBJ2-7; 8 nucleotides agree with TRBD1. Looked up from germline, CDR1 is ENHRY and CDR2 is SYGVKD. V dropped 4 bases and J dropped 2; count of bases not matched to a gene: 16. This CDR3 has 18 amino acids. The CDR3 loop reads CAISGTGTGGGTTYEQYF. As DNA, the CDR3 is TGTGCCATCAGTGGGACCGGGACAGGCGGTGGGACGACCTACGAGCAGTACTTC.

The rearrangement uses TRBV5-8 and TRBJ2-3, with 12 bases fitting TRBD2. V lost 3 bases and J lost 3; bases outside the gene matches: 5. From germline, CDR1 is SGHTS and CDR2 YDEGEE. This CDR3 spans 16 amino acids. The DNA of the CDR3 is TGTGCCAGCAGCTCGCTAGCGGGGGGGACTACAGATACGCAGTATTTT. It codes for CASSSLAGGTTDTQYF.

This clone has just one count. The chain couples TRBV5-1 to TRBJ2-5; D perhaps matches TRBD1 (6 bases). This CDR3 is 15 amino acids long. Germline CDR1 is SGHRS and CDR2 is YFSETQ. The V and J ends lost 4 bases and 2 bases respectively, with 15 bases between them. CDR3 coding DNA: TGCGCCAGCAGCCGGTTTAACGGACAGCAAGAGACCCAGTACTTC. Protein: CASSRFNGQQETQYF.

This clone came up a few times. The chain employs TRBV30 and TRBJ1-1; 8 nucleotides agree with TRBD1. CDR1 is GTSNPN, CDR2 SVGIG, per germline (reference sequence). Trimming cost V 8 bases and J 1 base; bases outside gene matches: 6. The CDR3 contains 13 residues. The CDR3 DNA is TGTGCCGGACGGACAGGGCAGAACACTGAAGCTTTCTTT. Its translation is CAGRTGQNTEAFF.

CDR3 in DNA: TGTGCCAGCAGCTTAGGACAGAACATTCAGTACTTC. The encoded protein is CASSLGQNIQYF. The rearrangement joins TRBV7-9 to TRBJ2-4; weak D call: TRBD1 (5 bases). Trimming stripped 1 base from V and 7 bases from J, with 5 bases between. Germline CDR1 and CDR2: SEHNR and FQNEAQ (reference sequence). The length of the CDR3 is 12 residues.

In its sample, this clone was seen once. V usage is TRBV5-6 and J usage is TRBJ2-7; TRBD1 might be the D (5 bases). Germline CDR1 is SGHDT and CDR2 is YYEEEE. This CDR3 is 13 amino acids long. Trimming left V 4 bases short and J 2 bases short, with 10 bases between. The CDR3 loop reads CASSRSRAYEQYF. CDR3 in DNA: TGTGCCAGCAGCCGAAGCAGGGCCTACGAGCAGTACTTC.

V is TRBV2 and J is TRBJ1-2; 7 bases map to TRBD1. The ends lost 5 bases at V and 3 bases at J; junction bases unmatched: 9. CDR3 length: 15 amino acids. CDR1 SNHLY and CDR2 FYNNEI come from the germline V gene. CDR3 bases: TGTGCCAGCAGTTATACAGGGGAAGCGCACTATGGCTACACCTTC. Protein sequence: CASSYTGEAHYGYTF. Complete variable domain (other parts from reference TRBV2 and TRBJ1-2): EPEVTQTPSHQVTQMGQEVILRCVPISNHLYFYWYRQILGQKVEFLVSFYNNEISEKSEIFDDQFSVERPDGSNFTLKIRSTKLEDSAMYFCASSYTGEAHYGYTFGSGTRLTVV.

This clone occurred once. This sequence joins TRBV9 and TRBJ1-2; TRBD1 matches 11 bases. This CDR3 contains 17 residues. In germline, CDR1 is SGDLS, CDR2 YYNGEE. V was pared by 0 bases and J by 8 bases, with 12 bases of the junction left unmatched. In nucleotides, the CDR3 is TGTGCCAGCAGCGTAGCTCCAGGACAGGGGGCGCTGGGGGGCTACACCTTC. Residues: CASSVAPGQGALGGYTF.

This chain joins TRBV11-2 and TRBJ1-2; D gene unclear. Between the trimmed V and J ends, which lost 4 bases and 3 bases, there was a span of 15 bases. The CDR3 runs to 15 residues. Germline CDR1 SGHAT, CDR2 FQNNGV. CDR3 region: CASSSRFRGDYGYTF. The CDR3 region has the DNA TGTGCCAGCAGCTCCCGTTTCCGGGGAGACTATGGCTACACCTTC.

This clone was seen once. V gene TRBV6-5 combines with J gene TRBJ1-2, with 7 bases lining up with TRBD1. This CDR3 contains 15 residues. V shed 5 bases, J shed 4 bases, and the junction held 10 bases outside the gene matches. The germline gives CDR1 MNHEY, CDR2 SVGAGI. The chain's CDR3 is CASSPKGAVGYGYTF. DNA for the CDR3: TGTGCCAGCAGTCCTAAGGGGGCAGTAGGCTATGGCTACACCTTC.

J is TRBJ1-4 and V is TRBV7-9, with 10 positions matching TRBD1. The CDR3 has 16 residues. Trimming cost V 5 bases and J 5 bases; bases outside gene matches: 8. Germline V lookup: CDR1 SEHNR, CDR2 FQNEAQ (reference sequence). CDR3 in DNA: TGTGCCAGCAGCGCAGGACAGGGGGACGGCAATGAAAAACTGTTTTTT. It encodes CASSAGQGDGNEKLFF.

CDR3 residues: CASSVDPTGAGAAGNTIYF. CDR3 nucleotide sequence: TGTGCCAGCAGCGTAGACCCTACAGGGGCTGGGGCGGCTGGAAACACCATATATTTT. V usage is TRBV9 and J usage is TRBJ1-3; TRBD1 matches at 7 bases. Germline V gene sequence: CDR1 SGDLS, CDR2 YYNGEE. CDR3 length equals 19 residues. V lost 0 bases, J lost 2 bases, and 14 bases stayed unmatched.